This T cell receptor (beta chain) was sequenced in a study of identical twins' blood T cells. TCRdb re-called the 5' RACE reads with MiXCR, one entry per CDR3 protein. The sample shows hundreds of thousands of distinct CDR3 sequences, more than 25% of them seen only once. The TCR sequence derives from a woman between 18 and 50 years old in good health. Sequencing used PBMCs.

The CDR3 DNA reads as TGTGCCAGCAGCTTAGTACGTGCAGATACGCAGTATTTT. This codes for CASSLVRADTQYF. V usage is TRBV7-2 and J usage is TRBJ2-3; D not resolved. The germline CDR1 and CDR2 sequences are SGHTA and FQGNSA. The CDR3 is made up of 13 amino acids. The germline V and J ends were trimmed by 1 base and 4 bases, with 6 bases remaining between them.